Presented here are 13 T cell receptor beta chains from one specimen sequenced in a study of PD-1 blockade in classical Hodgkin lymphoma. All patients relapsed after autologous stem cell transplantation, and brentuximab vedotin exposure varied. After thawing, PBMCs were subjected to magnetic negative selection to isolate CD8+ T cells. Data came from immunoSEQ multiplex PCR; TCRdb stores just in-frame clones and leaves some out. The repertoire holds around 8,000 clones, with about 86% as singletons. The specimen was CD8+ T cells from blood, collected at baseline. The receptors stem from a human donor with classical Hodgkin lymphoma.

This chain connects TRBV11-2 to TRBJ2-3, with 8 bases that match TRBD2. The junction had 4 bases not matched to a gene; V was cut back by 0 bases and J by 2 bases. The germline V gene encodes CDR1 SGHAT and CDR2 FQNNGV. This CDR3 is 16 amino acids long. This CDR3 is CASSLDERGYTDTQYF. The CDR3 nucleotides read TGTGCCAGCAGCTTAGATGAGCGGGGGTACACAGATACGCAGTATTTT.

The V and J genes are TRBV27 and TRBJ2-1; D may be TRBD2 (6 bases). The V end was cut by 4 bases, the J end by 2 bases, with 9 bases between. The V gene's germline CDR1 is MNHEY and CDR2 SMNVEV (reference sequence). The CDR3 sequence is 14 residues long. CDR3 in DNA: TGTGCCAGCAGTTACGGGAGACCCTACAATGAGCAGTTCTTC. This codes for CASSYGRPYNEQFF.

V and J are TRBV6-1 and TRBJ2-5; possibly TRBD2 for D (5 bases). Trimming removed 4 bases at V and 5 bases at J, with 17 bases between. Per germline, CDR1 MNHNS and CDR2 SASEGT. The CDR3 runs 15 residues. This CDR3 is CASSVPWRVGETQYF. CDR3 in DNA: TGTGCCAGCAGTGTACCCTGGCGGGTAGGGGAGACCCAGTACTTC.

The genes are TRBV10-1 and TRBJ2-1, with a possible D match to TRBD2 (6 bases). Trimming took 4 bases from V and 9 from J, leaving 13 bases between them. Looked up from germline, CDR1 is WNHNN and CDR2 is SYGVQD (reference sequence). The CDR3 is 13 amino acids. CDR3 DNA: TGCGCCAGCAGTGTCTTGCGGGGTGCTGAGCAGTTCTTC. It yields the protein CASSVLRGAEQFF.

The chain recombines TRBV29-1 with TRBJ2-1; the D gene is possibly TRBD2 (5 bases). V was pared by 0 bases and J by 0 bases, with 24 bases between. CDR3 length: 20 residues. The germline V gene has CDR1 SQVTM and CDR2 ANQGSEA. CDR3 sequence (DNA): TGCAGCGTTGAAGATCTAATCTCAACAACGGAGGCGCGCTCCTACAATGAGCAGTTCTTC. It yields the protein CSVEDLISTTEARSYNEQFF.

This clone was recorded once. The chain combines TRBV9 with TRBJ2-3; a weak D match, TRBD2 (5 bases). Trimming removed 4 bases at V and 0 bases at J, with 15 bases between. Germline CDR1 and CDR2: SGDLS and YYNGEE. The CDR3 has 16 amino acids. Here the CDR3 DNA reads TGTGCCAGCAGCCCCCGGCGGGTTTCTAGCACAGATACGCAGTATTTT. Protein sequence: CASSPRRVSSTDTQYF.

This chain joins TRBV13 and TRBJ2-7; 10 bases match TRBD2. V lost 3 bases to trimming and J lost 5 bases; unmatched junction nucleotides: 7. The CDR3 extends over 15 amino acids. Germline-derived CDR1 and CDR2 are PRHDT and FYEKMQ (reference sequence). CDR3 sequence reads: CASSFSSGSWNEQYF. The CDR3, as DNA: TGTGCCAGCAGCTTCTCTAGCGGGAGTTGGAACGAGCAGTACTTC.

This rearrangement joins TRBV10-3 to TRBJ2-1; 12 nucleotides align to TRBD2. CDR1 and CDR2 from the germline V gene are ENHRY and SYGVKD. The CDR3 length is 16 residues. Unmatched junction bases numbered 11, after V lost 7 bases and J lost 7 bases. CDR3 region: CAITGTSGRAYNEQFF. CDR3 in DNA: TGTGCCATCACAGGGACTAGCGGGCGGGCGTATAATGAGCAGTTCTTC.

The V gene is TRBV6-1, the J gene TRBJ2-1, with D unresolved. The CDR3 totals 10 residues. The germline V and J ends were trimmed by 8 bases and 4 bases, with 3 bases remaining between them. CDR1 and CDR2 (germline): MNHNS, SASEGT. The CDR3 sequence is CASQYNEQFF. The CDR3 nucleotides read TGTGCCAGCCAATACAATGAGCAGTTCTTC.

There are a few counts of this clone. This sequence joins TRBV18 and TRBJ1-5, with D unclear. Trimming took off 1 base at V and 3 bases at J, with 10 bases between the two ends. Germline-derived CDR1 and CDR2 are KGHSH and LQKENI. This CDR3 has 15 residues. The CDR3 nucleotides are TGTGCCAGCTCACCACAGGACGGATACAATCAGCCCCAGCATTTT. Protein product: CASSPQDGYNQPQHF.

The CDR3 sequence: CASSQGEAQYF. For the CDR3, the DNA is TGCGCCAGCAGCCAAGGCGAGGCGCAGTATTTT. The chain is built from TRBV4-1 and TRBJ2-3; D gene uncertain. Germline V gene lookup returns CDR1 MGHRA and CDR2 YSYEKL. The CDR3 runs to 11 residues. Trimming took off 1 base at V and 10 bases at J, with 6 bases between the two ends.

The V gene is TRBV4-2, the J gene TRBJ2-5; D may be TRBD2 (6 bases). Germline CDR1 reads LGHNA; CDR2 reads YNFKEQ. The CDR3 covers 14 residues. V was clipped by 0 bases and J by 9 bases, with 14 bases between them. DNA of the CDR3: TGTGCCAGCAGCCAAGAGAGCCAGGGAGGCTCCCAGTACTTC. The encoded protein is CASSQESQGGSQYF.

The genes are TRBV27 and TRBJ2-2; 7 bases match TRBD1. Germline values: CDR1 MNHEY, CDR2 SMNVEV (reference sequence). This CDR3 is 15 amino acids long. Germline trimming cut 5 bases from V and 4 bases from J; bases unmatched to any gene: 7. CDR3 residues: CASSPGTAVTGELFF. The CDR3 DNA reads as TGTGCCAGCAGTCCCGGGACAGCCGTCACCGGGGAGCTGTTTTTT.